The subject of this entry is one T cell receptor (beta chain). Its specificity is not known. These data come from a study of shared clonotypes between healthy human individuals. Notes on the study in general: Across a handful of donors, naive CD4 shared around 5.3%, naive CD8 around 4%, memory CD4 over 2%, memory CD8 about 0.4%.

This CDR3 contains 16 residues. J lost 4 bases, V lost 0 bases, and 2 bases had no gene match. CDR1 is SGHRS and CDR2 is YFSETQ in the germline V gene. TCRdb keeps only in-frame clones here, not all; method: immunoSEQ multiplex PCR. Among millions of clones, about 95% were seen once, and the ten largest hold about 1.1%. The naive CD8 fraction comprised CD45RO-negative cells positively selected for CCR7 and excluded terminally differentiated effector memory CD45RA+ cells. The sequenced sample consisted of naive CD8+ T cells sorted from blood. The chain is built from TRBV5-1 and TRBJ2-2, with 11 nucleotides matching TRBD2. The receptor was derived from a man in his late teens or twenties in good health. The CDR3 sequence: CASSLGLAGITGELFF. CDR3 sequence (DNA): TGCGCCAGCAGCTTGGGACTAGCGGGGATCACCGGGGAGCTGTTTTTT. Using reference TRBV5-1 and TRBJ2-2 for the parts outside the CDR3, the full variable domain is KAGVTQTPRYLIKTRGQQVTLSCSPISGHRSVSWYQQTPGQGLQFLFEYFSETQRNKGNFPGRFSGRQFSNSRSEMNVSTLELGDSALYLCASSLGLAGITGELFFGEGSRLTVL.